These 30 T cell receptor beta chains share one sample of origin, sequenced in a study of T cells after yellow fever vaccination (dated by TCRdb to the late 2010s). The treatment or condition label, read with the paper, signifies: live attenuated yellow fever vaccine strain. Libraries came from 5' RACE. Sequencer: Illumina NovaSeq 6000. In-frame beta chains were kept once TCRdb had trimmed the public reads at Q25 with fastp and called clones with MiXCR. Every CDR3 protein is listed once, alongside the most common genes and DNA of its rows. This sample gives about 320,000 distinct CDR3 sequences in total; 9.5% to 15% of them show up just once. Together, the top ten hold 3.2% of the sample. Sequences were derived from CD4+ T cells sorted from PBMCs, sampled 15 days after the yellow fever booster vaccination. The receptors come from a man younger than 30 who received the YFV17D yellow fever vaccine.

This clonotype was picked up a small number of times. J is TRBJ1-1 and V is TRBV30, with D possibly matching TRBD1 (6 bases). Germline V gives CDR1 GTSNPN, CDR2 SVGIG (reference sequence). This CDR3 region has 13 residues. V was trimmed by 7 bases and J by 2 bases, leaving 14 bases between them. DNA of the CDR3: TGTGCCTTGACAGGACCCTTAAACACTGAAGCTTTCTTT. It specifies CALTGPLNTEAFF. Drawing the rest from reference TRBV30 and TRBJ1-1, the complete variable domain is SQTIHQWPATLVQPVGSPLSLECTVEGTSNPNLYWYRQAAGRGLQLLFYSVGIGQISSEVPQNLSASRPQDRQFILSSKKLLLSDSGFYLCALTGPLNTEAFFGQGTRLTVV.

V gene TRBV20-1 combines with J gene TRBJ2-1; 9 nucleotides line up with TRBD2. With 3 bases clipped from V and 7 bases from J, the junction kept 7 bases outside the gene matches. The germline V gene encodes CDR1 DFQATT and CDR2 SNEGSKA (reference sequence). The CDR3 runs to 14 residues. Written as DNA, the CDR3 is TGCAGTGCTAGCCCTGGGGCGGGGGGGAATGAGCAGTTCTTC. This gives the protein CSASPGAGGNEQFF.

The table lists this clonotype with a few counts. The chain joins TRBV20-1 to TRBJ2-3; TRBD2 agrees at 11 bases. The germline V gene has CDR1 DFQATT and CDR2 SNEGSKA (reference sequence). The CDR3 is 19 residues long. The V gene end was trimmed by 2 bases and the J gene end by 0 bases; junction bases not matched to a gene: 13. CDR3 coding DNA: TGCAGTGCTAGACCGCCACCCGGCGGGACTAGCGGTAGCACAGATACGCAGTATTTT. Encoded protein: CSARPPPGGTSGSTDTQYF.

This chain uses TRBV12-3 or TRBV12-4 with TRBJ2-5; D possibly corresponds to TRBD2 (6 bases). Trimming shortened V by 6 bases and J by 8 bases, and 16 bases separated the two germline ends. CDR3 length equals 13 residues. The CDR3 loop reads CASRAIRRDTQYF. CDR3 DNA sequence: TGTGCCAGCAGGGCCATCCGGAGGGACACCCAGTACTTC.

The chain combines TRBV20-1 with TRBJ2-7; 7 bases are shared with TRBD1. Trimming at V came to 8 bases and at J to 4 bases, leaving 8 bases not matched to a gene. The CDR3 is made up of 12 amino acids. Per germline, CDR1 DFQATT and CDR2 SNEGSKA (reference sequence). The CDR3 region has the DNA TGCAGTACCAAGGGCAGGGGGTACGAGCAGTACTTC. It codes for CSTKGRGYEQYF.

The gene calls are TRBV4-3 and TRBJ1-2, with D perhaps TRBD1 (6 bases). Germline V gene data show CDR1 as LGHNA and CDR2 as YSLEER. V was pared by 0 bases and J by 3 bases, with 20 bases between. CDR3 length: 18 amino acids. The CDR3 bases are TGCGCCAGCAGCCAAGATCTACGGAGGACGAGGGGGGACTATGGCTACACCTTC. Translation gives CASSQDLRRTRGDYGYTF.

This clonotype appeared many times. This sequence joins TRBV7-2 and TRBJ1-2, with 11 nucleotides matching TRBD1. Trimming cost V 2 bases and J 8 bases; bases outside gene matches: 1. The germline CDR1 and CDR2 sequences are SGHTA and FQGNSA. This CDR3 is 13 amino acids long. CDR3 residues: CASSLRTGGGYTF. The CDR3, as DNA: TGTGCCAGCAGCTTAAGGACAGGGGGCGGCTACACCTTC.

The chain combines TRBV12-3 or TRBV12-4 with TRBJ2-1, with 8 bases aligning to TRBD2. V lost 6 bases to trimming and J lost 6 bases; unmatched junction nucleotides: 10. This CDR3 contains 15 residues. Written as DNA, the CDR3 is TGTGCCAGCAGACACCGGGGGGGCGGTAGCAATGAGCAGTTCTTC. It encodes CASRHRGGGSNEQFF.

This clonotype has just a few counts. V is TRBV5-1 and J is TRBJ2-3; no clear D. This CDR3 is 14 amino acids long. The germline V gene has CDR1 SGHRS and CDR2 YFSETQ. V lost 4 bases and J 2 bases, leaving 11 bases between the germline ends. DNA of the CDR3: TGCGCCAGCAGCCAAGGACGGAACACAGATACGCAGTATTTT. Translation gives CASSQGRNTDTQYF. The whole variable domain, filled in from reference TRBV5-1 and TRBJ2-3, reads KAGVTQTPRYLIKTRGQQVTLSCSPISGHRSVSWYQQTPGQGLQFLFEYFSETQRNKGNFPGRFSGRQFSNSRSEMNVSTLELGDSALYLCASSQGRNTDTQYFGPGTRLTVL.

The V and J genes are TRBV4-3 and TRBJ2-4, with D possibly TRBD1 on 6 matching bases. Trimming removed 4 bases at V and 3 bases at J, with 22 bases between. This CDR3 has 18 residues. Germline CDR1 LGHNA, CDR2 YSLEER. The CDR3 nucleotides read TGCGCCAGCAGCCCAGATTGGGGGACACGAGACCTCAAAAACATTCAGTACTTC. Amino acid sequence: CASSPDWGTRDLKNIQYF.

CDR3 DNA sequence: TGCGCCAGCGCCCCGCTACCAAACTATGGCTACACCTTC. Protein product: CASAPLPNYGYTF. The V call is TRBV5-1, the J call TRBJ1-2; no definite D call. This CDR3 contains 13 residues. V was cut by 7 bases and J by 2 bases, with 12 bases left in between. Looked up from germline, CDR1 is SGHRS and CDR2 is YFSETQ.

The genes are TRBV6-2 or TRBV6-3 and TRBJ2-4; no clear D gene. Germline V lookup: CDR1 MNHEY, CDR2 SVGEGT. CDR3 length: 16 amino acids. Trimming stripped 0 bases from V and 2 bases from J, with 11 bases between. CDR3 sequence (DNA): TGTGCCAGCAGTTACTCGAAATGGCTAACCAAAAACATTCAGTACTTC. This encodes CASSYSKWLTKNIQYF.

This clonotype was picked up a small number of times. This rearrangement joins TRBV12-3 or TRBV12-4 to TRBJ1-2; no definite D call. The CDR3 covers 12 residues. Trimming cost V 3 bases and J 11 bases, with 13 bases left between them. Written as DNA, the CDR3 is TGTGCCAGCAGTTTCCCGTTGGCGGAATACACCTTC. It specifies CASSFPLAEYTF.

This clonotype occurred many times. The V and J genes are TRBV14 and TRBJ2-1; no firm D call. The CDR3 loop spans 15 amino acids. V was clipped by 2 bases and J by 1 base, with 9 bases between them. Germline V gives CDR1 SGHDN, CDR2 FVKESK. Written as DNA, the CDR3 is TGTGCCAGCAGCCAACTCTCCATATCCTACAATGAGCAGTTCTTC. Its protein is CASSQLSISYNEQFF. Looking up the rest from reference TRBV14 and TRBJ2-1 gives the full variable domain: EAGVTQFPSHSVIEKGQTVTLRCDPISGHDNLYWYRRVMGKEIKFLLHFVKESKQDESGMPNNRFLAERTGGTYSTLKVQPAELEDSGVYFCASSQLSISYNEQFFGPGTRLTVL.

This clonotype was seen only a few times. The rearrangement links TRBV3-1 to TRBJ2-3; 13 bases are a match to TRBD2. The CDR3 totals 17 residues. The V gene's germline CDR1 is LGHDT and CDR2 YNNKEL (reference sequence). V trimming: 0 bases; J trimming: 6 bases; junction bases outside the gene matches: 6. The CDR3 reads CASSQEGLAGVTDTQYF. The CDR3 DNA sequence: TGTGCCAGCAGCCAAGAAGGACTAGCGGGGGTTACGGATACGCAGTATTTT.

This sequence joins TRBV27 and TRBJ2-3; 15 bases agree with TRBD2. This CDR3 has 23 amino acids. V was clipped by 6 bases and J by 0 bases; unmatched bases: 22. In germline, CDR1 is MNHEY, CDR2 SMNVEV (reference sequence). The CDR3 loop is CASSPPVYTPGGTSGGSTDTQYF. CDR3 nucleotide sequence: TGTGCCAGCAGCCCCCCCGTCTACACCCCCGGGGGGACTAGCGGGGGGAGCACAGATACGCAGTATTTT.

This clonotype was seen ten or more times. The rearrangement joins TRBV19 to TRBJ1-2; D perhaps matches TRBD1 (5 bases). V was clipped by 9 bases and J by 4 bases, with 15 bases between them. The CDR3 sequence is 13 residues long. The germline V gene has CDR1 LNHDA and CDR2 SQIVND (reference sequence). DNA for the CDR3: TGTGCCAGCCAACCGGGGACGGCCTATGGCTACACCTTC. Amino acids: CASQPGTAYGYTF.

The chain employs TRBV19 and TRBJ2-6, with no clear D. Germline-derived CDR1 and CDR2 are LNHDA and SQIVND (reference sequence). The length of the CDR3 is 15 residues. V shed 5 bases and J shed 5 bases, with 13 bases lying between them. CDR3 sequence (DNA): TGTGCCAGTAGTTCGAATCTATTTAGGGCCAACGTCCTGACTTTC. This translates into CASSSNLFRANVLTF.

This clonotype was counted only a few times. The V and J genes are TRBV21-1 and TRBJ1-1; the table's D call of TRBD1 was not tested on the DNA. TRBV21-1 is annotated as a pseudogene. The CDR3 totals 15 residues. The CDR3: CASSKGARDNTEAFF. CDR3 DNA sequence: TGTGCCAGCAGCAAAGGAGCTCGGGACAACACTGAAGCTTTCTTT.

In its sample, this clonotype was seen a few times. The rearrangement links TRBV9 to TRBJ2-3; D perhaps matches TRBD1 (5 bases). V dropped 0 bases and J dropped 2 bases, with 13 bases sitting between them. CDR3 size: 16 residues. The V gene's germline CDR1 is SGDLS and CDR2 YYNGEE. The CDR3 region has the DNA TGTGCCAGCAGCGTAGGGGGCTTGGCGGACACAGATACGCAGTATTTT. This sequence encodes CASSVGGLADTDTQYF.

The chain employs TRBV7-2 and TRBJ2-3; 7 nucleotides line up with TRBD1. After removal of 4 bases from V and 0 bases from J, the junction contained 10 bases not matched to a gene. The CDR3 has 17 residues. The germline gives CDR1 SGHTA, CDR2 FQGNSA. The CDR3 coding sequence is TGTGCCAGCAGCTCGTCAGGGGGACCACTTAGCACAGATACGCAGTATTTT. Translation: CASSSSGGPLSTDTQYF.

The chain employs TRBV7-6 and TRBJ1-4, with 10 bases identical to TRBD1. The ends lost 5 bases at V and 10 bases at J; junction bases unmatched: 13. This CDR3 comprises 16 residues. From germline, CDR1 is SGHVS and CDR2 FNYEAQ. DNA of the CDR3: TGTGCCAGCAGCCCTTCCGGGACAGGGGCCCAGGGAAAACTGTTTTTT. It yields the protein CASSPSGTGAQGKLFF.

CDR3 protein: CASSLVGQGENGKYF. The DNA of the CDR3 is TGTGCCAGCAGCTTGGTCGGGCAGGGCGAGAACGGGAAGTACTTC. The V call is TRBV7-2, the J call TRBJ2-7; either TRBD1 or TRBD2 may fit D (5 bases each). The CDR3 sequence is 15 residues long. V shed 3 bases and J shed 11 bases, with 23 bases lying between them. Germline lookup yields CDR1 SGHTA and CDR2 FQGNSA.

The sample holds a few counts of this clonotype. The J gene is TRBJ2-1, the V gene TRBV7-2; D could derive from TRBD1 or TRBD2 (6 bases each). The ends were cut back, 5 bases at V and 2 bases at J, with 16 bases in the middle. Germline V gene data show CDR1 as SGHTA and CDR2 as FQGNSA. The CDR3 totals 16 residues. CDR3 residues: CASSLRVGGPYNEQFF. CDR3 bases: TGTGCCAGCAGCCTCAGGGTGGGGGGCCCCTACAATGAGCAGTTCTTC.

There are a few counts of this clonotype. This sequence joins TRBV7-2 and TRBJ1-2; D not resolved. In germline, CDR1 is SGHTA, CDR2 FQGNSA. The CDR3 has 15 amino acids. The V and J ends lost 5 bases and 2 bases respectively, with 15 bases between them. The CDR3 sequence: CASSGQGGSNYGYTF. The CDR3 region has the DNA TGTGCCAGCAGCGGGCAAGGTGGATCAAACTATGGCTACACCTTC.

This rearrangement joins TRBV5-1 to TRBJ1-5; no clear D. There are 14 residues in the CDR3. V lost 0 bases, J lost 9 bases, and 13 bases lay in between. CDR1 is SGHRS and CDR2 is YFSETQ in the germline V gene. The CDR3 DNA reads as TGCGCCAGCAGCTTGGCCGGGGATTTGGGGCCCCAGCATTTT. Translating it yields CASSLAGDLGPQHF.

V and J are TRBV5-1 and TRBJ1-2, with TRBD1 identical over 7 bases. CDR3 length equals 15 residues. Germline V gives CDR1 SGHRS, CDR2 YFSETQ. Unmatched junction bases numbered 6, after V lost 0 bases and J lost 4 bases. In DNA, the CDR3 is TGCGCCAGCAGCTTGGCCGACAGGGCCGTCTATGGCTACACCTTC. Its protein is CASSLADRAVYGYTF.

This clonotype was counted between two and nine times. CDR3 in DNA: TGTGCCAGTAGTCTAGGACCGTTTTATAGCAATCAGCCCCAGCATTTT. It translates to CASSLGPFYSNQPQHF. The rearrangement uses TRBV19 and TRBJ1-5, with unresolved D. V lost 5 bases to trimming and J lost 0 bases, with 14 bases between them. Germline V gene data show CDR1 as LNHDA and CDR2 as SQIVND (reference sequence). CDR3 length: 16 amino acids.

V and J are TRBV7-9 and TRBJ2-4; D tentatively fits TRBD1 or TRBD2 (5 bases each). This CDR3 region has 17 residues. Per germline, CDR1 SEHNR and CDR2 FQNEAQ (reference sequence). Deletions cut 0 bases from V and 0 bases from J, with 12 bases between. DNA for the CDR3: TGTGCCAGCAGCTTAGCCGGGGCTCCTTTAGCCAAAAACATTCAGTACTTC. Protein product: CASSLAGAPLAKNIQYF.

This clonotype was found a few times. This chain connects TRBV5-1 to TRBJ2-3; 8 bases map to TRBD2. The CDR3 is 17 residues long. The J segment lost 0 bases and the V segment lost 3 bases, leaving 9 bases of the junction unmatched. Germline values: CDR1 SGHRS, CDR2 YFSETQ. The CDR3: CASSSMIAGGSTDTQYF. CDR3 sequence (DNA): TGCGCCAGCAGCTCGATGATTGCGGGGGGCAGCACAGATACGCAGTATTTT.